Each of the 25 T cell receptor beta chains below was sequenced from the same sample in a study of metastatic and nonmetastatic thyroid tumors. TCRdb re-processed the PCR reads through MiXCR. Of about 19,000 clones detected, approximately 15% appear once; the ten largest clones hold less than 20%. No treatment of any kind had been given to any patient before thyroid surgery. Sequenced input: blood. These receptors were obtained from a male donor with papillary thyroid cancer or a benign thyroid nodule (not recorded which). Some clones in this sample may be carry-over from other donors' samples.

This clone was observed many times. The chain links TRBV19 to TRBJ2-7; no reliable D call. Per the germline V gene, CDR1 is LNHDA and CDR2 is SQIVND (reference sequence). This CDR3 is 14 amino acids long. Trimming cost V 10 bases and J 2 bases, with 18 bases left between them. CDR3 in DNA: TGTGCCATTTCTATGGCCCCGATCACCTACGAGCAGTACTTC. Amino acid sequence: CAISMAPITYEQYF.

This clone has a count of ten or more. This chain joins TRBV28 and TRBJ2-3; D gene uncertain. Looked up from germline, CDR1 is MDHEN and CDR2 is SYDVKM. The CDR3 sequence is 15 residues long. Trimming took off 4 bases at V and 2 bases at J, with 13 bases between the two ends. DNA for the CDR3: TGTGCCAGCAGTTCCCCACCGGGTCACACAGATACGCAGTATTTT. Its protein is CASSSPPGHTDTQYF.

In this sample, this clone turned up many times. This may stem from a read error, because a much larger clone lies one nucleotide away. This CDR3 fails to terminate in the conserved phenylalanine or tryptophan, so it likely reflects a read error. The chain carries TRBV6-4 and TRBJ2-7; 9 nucleotides agree with TRBD1. Looked up from germline, CDR1 is MRHNA and CDR2 is SNTAGT. This CDR3 has 17 amino acids. J lost 2 bases, V lost 3 bases, and 11 bases had no gene match. CDR3 sequence reads: CASSELNRTGAAYEQYL. Written as DNA, the CDR3 is TGTGCCAGCAGTGAACTAAACCGGACAGGGGCGGCCTACGAGCAGTACTTA.

This clone occurred many times. The chain couples TRBV7-9 to TRBJ2-5; maybe TRBD1 (6 bases). Trimming took 4 bases from V and 3 from J, leaving 15 bases between them. This CDR3 is 15 amino acids long. From germline, CDR1 is SEHNR and CDR2 FQNEAQ (reference sequence). CDR3 nucleotides: TGTGCCAGCAGCTGGGGTGGCAGGGGCGAAGAGACCCAGTACTTC. This gives the protein CASSWGGRGEETQYF.

This clone was detected many times. This chain uses TRBV7-9 with TRBJ2-1; D is undetermined. There are 14 residues in the CDR3. Trimming removed 1 base from V and 4 bases from J, with 8 bases in between. Looked up from germline, CDR1 is SEHNR and CDR2 is FQNEAQ (reference sequence). The CDR3 region has the DNA TGTGCCAGCAGCTTAGATGGACGTTACAATGAGCAGTTCTTC. Protein product: CASSLDGRYNEQFF.

This clone was counted ten times or more. This chain connects TRBV9 to TRBJ2-3; weak D call: TRBD2 (6 bases). The length of the CDR3 is 13 residues. The germline V gene has CDR1 SGDLS and CDR2 YYNGEE. Trimming took off 3 bases at V and 4 bases at J, with 9 bases between the two ends. The CDR3 DNA reads as TGTGCCAGCAGCGCAAGACTAGCAGATACGCAGTATTTT. Translated, it gives CASSARLADTQYF.

Many counts were recorded for this clone. The V gene is TRBV30, the J gene TRBJ2-7; 8 bases align to TRBD2. The CDR3 contains 12 residues. The V segment lost 5 bases and the J segment 3 bases; nucleotides outside the gene matches: 3. Per germline, CDR1 GTSNPN and CDR2 SVGIG (reference sequence). The CDR3 DNA follows: TGTGCCTGGTCGGGGGGGGGCTACGAGCAGTACTTC. As protein: CAWSGGGYEQYF.

In regard to this clone: This sequence may be a read error, since a much larger clone differs from it by one base. The chain links TRBV5-6 to TRBJ2-5; the D call may be TRBD1 or TRBD2 (5 bases each). The V gene's germline CDR1 is SGHDT and CDR2 YYEEEE. The ends were cut back, 5 bases at V and 5 bases at J, with 16 bases in the middle. The CDR3 totals 14 residues. As DNA, the CDR3 is TGTGCCAGCAGACGGGGCTCTGGGTACGAGACCCAGTACTTC. This encodes CASRRGSGYETQYF.

This clone was counted many times. This rearrangement joins TRBV12-5 to TRBJ2-1; D gene uncertain. The CDR3 runs to 12 residues. Per the germline V gene, CDR1 is LGHNT and CDR2 is FRNRAP. Trimming cost V 1 base and J 7 bases, with 5 bases left between them. CDR3 DNA: TGTGCTAGTGGTTTGGGGGGAAATGAGCAGTTCTTC. Its protein product is CASGLGGNEQFF.

The chain carries TRBV4-1 and TRBJ2-3; 9 bases line up with TRBD2. The CDR3 has 18 residues. Germline CDR1 is MGHRA and CDR2 is YSYEKL. With 1 base clipped from V and 1 base from J, the junction kept 9 bases outside the gene matches. The CDR3 reads CASSQVSRSSGGTDTQYF. For the CDR3, the DNA is TGCGCCAGCAGCCAAGTGTCTCGCTCTAGCGGGGGCACAGATACGCAGTATTTT.

This chain joins TRBV9 and TRBJ2-1; 9 bases fit TRBD2. V gave up 4 bases and J gave up 5 bases; unmatched junction bases: 19. The germline V gene encodes CDR1 SGDLS and CDR2 YYNGEE. The CDR3 has 19 residues. The CDR3 nucleotides read TGTGCCAGCAGCACTCGGACAGGCAGAGGGACTAGCTTAAACAATGAGCAGTTCTTC. This encodes CASSTRTGRGTSLNNEQFF.

V is TRBV4-1 and J is TRBJ1-2; 8 nucleotides align to TRBD1. The V gene end was trimmed by 11 bases and the J gene end by 5 bases; junction bases not matched to a gene: 10. CDR3 length: 13 amino acids. The germline V gene encodes CDR1 MGHRA and CDR2 YSYEKL. CDR3 DNA: TGCGCCGGAGGGACAGGTGGGCGGTATGGCTACACCTTC. Its translation: CAGGTGGRYGYTF.

This clone was detected many times. V and J are TRBV7-9 and TRBJ1-2, with 10 positions matching TRBD1. The V gene end was trimmed by 7 bases and the J gene end by 8 bases; junction bases not matched to a gene: 4. The CDR3 runs to 12 residues. Germline V gives CDR1 SEHNR, CDR2 FQNEAQ (reference sequence). CDR3 nucleotide sequence: TGTGCCAGCACCGGGACAGGGGAAGGCTACACCTTC. Translation: CASTGTGEGYTF.

In its sample, this clone was seen many times. This rearrangement joins TRBV29-1 to TRBJ2-1; 7 bases align to TRBD2. The CDR3 has 15 amino acids. Germline-derived CDR1 and CDR2 are SQVTM and ANQGSEA. With 7 bases clipped from V and 3 bases from J, the junction kept 12 bases outside the gene matches. The CDR3 loop is CSALAGTTRYNEQFF. The CDR3, as DNA: TGCAGCGCCTTAGCCGGGACTACCCGCTACAATGAGCAGTTCTTC.

This clone was seen at least ten times. The J gene is TRBJ1-2, the V gene TRBV28; 11 bases agree with TRBD1. J gave up 4 bases and V 6 bases, and 4 bases lay outside the gene matches. The CDR3 runs 14 residues. CDR1 is MDHEN, CDR2 SYDVKM, per germline. The CDR3 loop is CASRGDRGAYGYTF. Written as DNA, the CDR3 is TGTGCCAGCAGGGGGGACAGGGGGGCCTATGGCTACACCTTC.

The chain uses TRBV11-2 and TRBJ2-2, with 7 bases that match TRBD2. The germline V gene encodes CDR1 SGHAT and CDR2 FQNNGV. Unmatched junction bases numbered 13, after V lost 5 bases and J lost 7 bases. The CDR3 has 16 amino acids. The CDR3 loop reads CASSRGIAREVGELFF. Here the CDR3 DNA reads TGTGCCAGCAGCCGTGGGATAGCCCGGGAGGTCGGGGAGCTGTTTTTT.

As regards this clone: At one end the junction does not follow the germline gene, possibly because of a read error. The chain carries TRBV24-1 and TRBJ2-3; D unclear. CDR1 is KGHDR and CDR2 is SFDVKD in the germline V gene. There are 16 residues in the CDR3. CDR3: CATSDLAWQITDKQYF. In nucleotides, the CDR3 is TGTGCCACCAGTGATTTGGCGTGGCAAATCACAGATAAGCAGTATTTT.

This clone was seen many times. The chain carries TRBV5-4 and TRBJ1-2; D not resolved. V shed 4 bases and J shed 2 bases, with 12 bases lying between them. The germline V gene has CDR1 SGHNT and CDR2 YYREEE (reference sequence). The CDR3 runs to 14 residues. In nucleotides, the CDR3 is TGTGCCAGCAGCGGCCTGACGGGAAACTATGGCTACACCTTC. It specifies CASSGLTGNYGYTF.

The chain couples TRBV11-3 to TRBJ1-3; D gene uncertain. Germline CDR1 SGHNT, CDR2 YENEEA. With 3 bases removed from V and 2 bases from J, the gap between germline ends came to 5 bases. This CDR3 spans 13 amino acids. The DNA of the CDR3 is TGTGCCAGCAGCTTTGGGCCTGGAAACACCATATATTTT. It specifies CASSFGPGNTIYF.

This clone was detected ten times or more. A much larger clone differs by one base, so this may be a read error. This sample includes further DNA sequences coding for the same CDR3. The chain carries TRBV7-3 and TRBJ1-5; no firm D call. The CDR3 loop spans 17 amino acids. Germline CDR1 reads SGHTA; CDR2 reads FQGTGA. The CDR3 DNA reads as TGTGCCAGCAGCGGCGAAGGAGGTGGATATAGCAACCAGCCCCAGCATTTT. Protein: CASSGEGGGYSNQPQHF.

There are many counts of this clone. Its ends do not fully match the called genes, so a read error is possible. This sample includes further DNA sequences coding for the same CDR3. The rearrangement uses TRBV7-7 and TRBJ2-3; 9 nucleotides agree with TRBD2. In germline, CDR1 is SSHAT, CDR2 FNYEAQ (reference sequence). The CDR3 totals 15 residues. CDR3 coding DNA: TGTGCTAGCAGCTCAGGACTAGCGCCCACAGATACGCAGTATTTT. This sequence encodes CASSSGLAPTDTQYF.

This rearrangement joins TRBV4-1 to TRBJ2-2; 9 positions agree with TRBD1. J lost 7 bases, V lost 4 bases, and 7 bases had no gene match. The length of the CDR3 is 15 residues. Germline V gene sequence: CDR1 MGHRA, CDR2 YSYEKL. The chain's CDR3 is CASSRGTGTVGELFF. In DNA form, the CDR3 reads TGCGCCAGCAGCCGGGGGACAGGGACGGTCGGGGAGCTGTTTTTT.

V gene TRBV18 combines with J gene TRBJ2-7, with D perhaps matching TRBD2 (5 bases). The CDR3 runs to 16 residues. The V and J ends lost 9 bases and 3 bases respectively, with 24 bases between them. Germline V gene data show CDR1 as KGHSH and CDR2 as LQKENI. CDR3: CARCPPTGSFRYEQYF. The CDR3, as DNA: TGTGCCAGGTGTCCACCCACGGGGAGCTTTCGCTACGAGCAGTACTTC.

Points on this clone: This could be a read error, since a much larger clone is one nucleotide away. This chain joins TRBV7-6 and TRBJ1-4, with TRBD1 identical over 10 bases. CDR3 length: 15 amino acids. CDR1 and CDR2 from the germline V gene are SGHVS and FNYEAQ. The CDR3 region is CASSLGTGGHEELFF. The CDR3 DNA reads as TGTGCCAGCAGCTTAGGGACAGGGGGTCATGAAGAACTGTTTTTT.

This clone was counted between two and nine times. The genes are TRBV6-1 and TRBJ2-3; D is unresolved. Germline loops: CDR1 MNHNS, CDR2 SASEGT. This CDR3 has 16 residues. Deletions cut 7 bases from V and 0 bases from J, with 17 bases between. CDR3 bases: TGTGCCAGCACCTATGACTCTGCGGTGAGCACAGATACGCAGTATTTT. The encoded protein is CASTYDSAVSTDTQYF.